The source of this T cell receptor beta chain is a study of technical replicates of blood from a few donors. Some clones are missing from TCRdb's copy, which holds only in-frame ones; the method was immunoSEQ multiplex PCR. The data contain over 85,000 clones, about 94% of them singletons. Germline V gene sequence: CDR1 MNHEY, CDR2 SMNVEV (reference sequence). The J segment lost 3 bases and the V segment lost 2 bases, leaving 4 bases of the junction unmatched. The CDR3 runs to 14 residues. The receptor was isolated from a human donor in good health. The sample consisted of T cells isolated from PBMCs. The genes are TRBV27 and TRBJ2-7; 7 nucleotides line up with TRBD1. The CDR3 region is CASSLIQGNYEQYF. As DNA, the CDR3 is TGTGCCAGCAGTTTAATACAGGGGAACTACGAGCAGTACTTC.